This TCR beta chain was obtained from a study of T cells in Graves' hyperthyroidism and ophthalmopathy. The study, taken as a whole, reports: Blood held most thyroid clonotypes expanded above 0.001 frequency.

This clonotype occurred many times. Its antigen is not known. Amplified regions were TCR beta CDR3 sequences from RNA transcripts. The HTBI primer set served for first-round RT-PCR of the TCR CDR3. TCRdb used MiXCR to reprocess the multiplex PCR reads, holding one entry per CDR3 protein. The table records roughly 650,000 distinct CDR3 sequences, roughly a sixth of them present only once. This CDR3 comprises 14 residues. The ends were cut back, 1 base at V and 3 bases at J, with 9 bases in the middle. The germline V gene encodes CDR1 SGHAT and CDR2 FQNNGV. Exclusion of a patient resulted from uncontrolled infection, other autoimmune disease, pregnancy or lactation. Thyroid ultrasound and orbital computed tomography, with clinical symptoms and serum thyroxine and TRAb, informed diagnoses. A roughly 10 ml volume of fresh peripheral blood provided the PBMCs.

The chain joins TRBV11-2 to TRBJ2-5; D perhaps matches TRBD1 (6 bases). The sample was blood. The receptor was derived from a woman aged 40 to 49 with Graves' ophthalmopathy. The CDR3 is CASSLVGGKETQYF. In DNA form, the CDR3 reads TGTGCCAGCAGCTTAGTTGGGGGCAAAGAGACCCAGTACTTC.